These 21 T cell receptor beta chains originate from one sample sequenced in a study of blood T cell repertoires in COVID-19. The table came from immunoSEQ multiplex PCR; TCRdb's copy has only in-frame clones and leaves some out. The repertoire consists of approximately 160,000 clones, with less than 90% occurring once and the leading ten covering 4%. What was sequenced was peripheral blood. Every receptor here comes from a woman in her 70s with acute or convalescent COVID-19.

This chain links TRBV7-2 with TRBJ2-7, with D uncertain. Trimming left V 2 bases short and J 2 bases short, with 10 bases between. The CDR3 has 14 residues. CDR1 is SGHTA and CDR2 is FQGNSA in the germline V gene. CDR3 bases: TGTGCCAGCAGCTTATCTTCAGGTCCCTACGAGCAGTACTTC. Translated, it gives CASSLSSGPYEQYF.

This chain links TRBV18 with TRBJ2-2; TRBD2 might be the D (5 bases). Per the germline V gene, CDR1 is KGHSH and CDR2 is LQKENI. The V end lost 1 base, the J end lost 6 bases, and 18 bases lay between the germline ends. The CDR3 spans 17 residues. As DNA, the CDR3 is TGTGCCAGCTCACCACGAAGAGATCCTCCGGGATCCGGGGAGCTGTTTTTT. Encoded protein: CASSPRRDPPGSGELFF.

The V call is TRBV10-1, the J call TRBJ2-2, with D possibly TRBD1 on 6 matching bases. The CDR3 runs to 16 residues. V lost 8 bases and J 0 bases, leaving 16 bases between the germline ends. Germline V gives CDR1 WNHNN, CDR2 SYGVQD (reference sequence). CDR3 nucleotide sequence: TGCGCCAGCGGAACAGGGTTTTACGCGAACACCGGGGAGCTGTTTTTT. This gives the protein CASGTGFYANTGELFF.

Of note for this clone: The junction departs from germline at one end; a sequencing error may be responsible. The V call is TRBV7-9, the J call TRBJ1-6; weak D call: TRBD1 (5 bases). The CDR3 covers 15 residues. CDR1 and CDR2 (germline): SEHNR, FQNEAQ (reference sequence). The DNA of the CDR3 is TGTGCCAGCAGCGGGGGGAGCTCCTTTAATTCACCCCTCCACTTT. Encoded protein: CASSGGSSFNSPLHF.

This chain joins TRBV7-2 and TRBJ2-5; D may be TRBD1 (6 bases). The CDR3 is made up of 16 amino acids. From germline, CDR1 is SGHTA and CDR2 FQGNSA. Between the trimmed V and J ends, which lost 0 bases and 3 bases, there was a span of 14 bases. In DNA form, the CDR3 reads TGTGCCAGCAGCTTAGCGGGACAACCCGAAAAAGAGACCCAGTACTTC. It translates to CASSLAGQPEKETQYF.

This clone was seen once. The chain recombines TRBV9 with TRBJ2-5; possible D gene TRBD1, 7 bases. CDR1 and CDR2 from the germline V gene are SGDLS and YYNGEE. The CDR3 contains 16 residues. V was shortened by 4 bases and J by 4 bases, with 20 bases between the two germline ends. In nucleotides, the CDR3 is TGTGCCAGCAGCAAGACCAACAGGGGAGGAGGAGAGACCCAGTACTTC. The encoded protein is CASSKTNRGGGETQYF.

The V and J genes are TRBV4-1 and TRBJ1-1, with D uncertain. CDR3 size: 16 residues. Germline lookup yields CDR1 MGHRA and CDR2 YSYEKL. Between the trimmed V and J ends, which lost 0 bases and 1 base, there was a span of 12 bases. The CDR3 spells CASSQEGPGRNTEAFF. The DNA of the CDR3 is TGCGCCAGCAGCCAAGAGGGTCCAGGTCGGAACACTGAAGCTTTCTTT.

The rearrangement uses TRBV28 and TRBJ2-1, with D possibly being TRBD1 (6 bases). CDR3 length equals 16 residues. The germline V and J ends were trimmed by 3 bases and 4 bases, with 16 bases remaining between them. Germline V lookup: CDR1 MDHEN, CDR2 SYDVKM. Here the CDR3 DNA reads TGTGCCAGCAGTTTTGCAGTCGGACAGCTTTACAATGAGCAGTTCTTC. Its translation is CASSFAVGQLYNEQFF. The full variable domain, rest sourced from reference TRBV28 and TRBJ2-1, is DVKVTQSSRYLVKRTGEKVFLECVQDMDHENMFWYRQDPGLGLRLIYFSYDVKMKEKGDIPEGYSVSREKKERFSLILESASTNQTSMYLCASSFAVGQLYNEQFFGPGTRLTVL.

V is TRBV5-6 and J is TRBJ1-2, with TRBD1 matching 8 bases. CDR3 size: 15 residues. From germline, CDR1 is SGHDT and CDR2 YYEEEE. The V gene end was trimmed by 4 bases and the J gene end by 5 bases; junction bases not matched to a gene: 10. CDR3 bases: TGTGCCAGCAGCACCGGGACAGGCAAATTATATGGCTACACCTTC. Protein product: CASSTGTGKLYGYTF.

The chain joins TRBV3-1 (or the pseudogene TRBV3-2) to TRBJ2-7; 7 positions match TRBD2. Germline V lookup: CDR1 LGHDT, CDR2 YNNKEL (reference sequence). The CDR3 extends over 15 amino acids. J lost 3 bases, V lost 1 base, and 6 bases had no gene match. CDR3 region: CASSQVGGSIYEQYF. The CDR3 DNA reads TGTGCCAGCAGCCAAGTTGGCGGGAGTATCTACGAGCAGTACTTC.

The rearrangement links TRBV5-1 to TRBJ1-2; D possibly corresponds to TRBD1 (5 bases). Trimming took off 2 bases at V and 4 bases at J, with 12 bases between the two ends. The CDR3 consists of 14 residues. Germline CDR1 SGHRS, CDR2 YFSETQ. The CDR3 sequence: CASSFDRGVYGYTF. The DNA of the CDR3 is TGCGCCAGCAGCTTCGATCGGGGGGTCTATGGCTACACCTTC.

This clone was detected only a few times. This chain uses TRBV6-5 with TRBJ2-7; D might be TRBD1 (6 bases). The germline V and J ends were trimmed by 5 bases and 6 bases, with 14 bases remaining between them. CDR3 length equals 13 residues. The germline gives CDR1 MNHEY, CDR2 SVGAGI. For the CDR3, the DNA is TGTGCCAGCAGTACGGACAGTGCCTCCGAGCAGTACTTC. It is translated as CASSTDSASEQYF.

This sequence joins TRBV28 and TRBJ1-2; the match to TRBD1 covers 9 bases. Germline V gene sequence: CDR1 MDHEN, CDR2 SYDVKM. After removal of 10 bases from V and 2 bases from J, the junction contained 11 bases not matched to a gene. This CDR3 contains 15 residues. The CDR3 nucleotides are TGTGCCATCAGAGCTCTGGGACAGGGAAACTATGGCTACACCTTC. Encoded protein: CAIRALGQGNYGYTF.

The chain is built from TRBV2 and TRBJ1-1; 8 bases align to TRBD1. Looked up from germline, CDR1 is SNHLY and CDR2 is FYNNEI. The CDR3 loop spans 15 amino acids. V lost 7 bases, J lost 3 bases, and 10 bases stayed unmatched. CDR3 loop: CASTRRTGSDTEAFF. As DNA, the CDR3 is TGTGCCAGCACCCGTCGGACAGGGTCGGACACTGAAGCTTTCTTT.

The chain carries TRBV2 and TRBJ1-1; a weak D match, TRBD1 (6 bases). The germline V gene has CDR1 SNHLY and CDR2 FYNNEI. V was clipped by 6 bases and J by 2 bases, with 10 bases between them. This CDR3 has 13 amino acids. CDR3 sequence reads: CASRIQGNTEAFF. The CDR3 DNA sequence: TGTGCCAGCAGGATACAGGGAAACACTGAAGCTTTCTTT.

This chain connects TRBV7-2 to TRBJ1-2, with TRBD1 matching 7 bases. The CDR3 contains 15 residues. J gave up 4 bases and V 1 base, and 6 bases lay outside the gene matches. Germline V gives CDR1 SGHTA, CDR2 FQGNSA. The CDR3 coding sequence is TGTGCCAGCAGCTTAGAGGGGGGACAGCTCTATGGCTACACCTTC. Translation: CASSLEGGQLYGYTF.

J is TRBJ2-7 and V is TRBV28, with 7 nucleotides matching TRBD2. CDR3 size: 13 residues. With V trimmed by 7 bases and J by 5 bases, 8 bases remained unmatched. CDR1 is MDHEN and CDR2 is SYDVKM in the germline V gene. The CDR3 protein is CASTLGGTDEQYF. In DNA, the CDR3 is TGTGCCAGCACCCTGGGGGGGACGGACGAGCAGTACTTC.

The rearrangement joins TRBV19 to TRBJ2-1; tentatively, D is TRBD2 (6 bases). Germline CDR1 is LNHDA and CDR2 is SQIVND (reference sequence). This CDR3 spans 15 amino acids. Trimming removed 5 bases from V and 5 bases from J, with 16 bases in between. CDR3 bases: TGTGCCAGTAGTTGGCAGCGGGTTCCCGACAATGAGCAGTTCTTC. This encodes CASSWQRVPDNEQFF.

The gene calls are TRBV27 and TRBJ1-6; a weak D match, TRBD1 (6 bases). V was shortened by 2 bases and J by 2 bases, with 7 bases between the two germline ends. The CDR3 loop spans 15 amino acids. Germline loops: CDR1 MNHEY, CDR2 SMNVEV (reference sequence). CDR3 in amino acids: CASSLRTAYNSPLHF. The CDR3 nucleotides read TGTGCCAGCAGTTTACGGACAGCCTATAATTCACCCCTCCACTTT.

The CDR3 here is CSVEDNSYEQYF. The CDR3 DNA is TGCAGCGTTGAGGACAACTCCTACGAGCAGTACTTC. J is TRBJ2-7 and V is TRBV29-1, with D perhaps TRBD1 (5 bases). V was clipped by 3 bases and J by 0 bases, with 6 bases between them. The CDR3 spans 12 residues. Germline values: CDR1 SQVTM, CDR2 ANQGSEA.

The genes are TRBV7-2 and TRBJ1-2; D uncertain. The ends were cut back, 4 bases at V and 8 bases at J, with 17 bases in the middle. The V gene's germline CDR1 is SGHTA and CDR2 FQGNSA. The CDR3 loop spans 14 amino acids. CDR3 protein: CASSSSTTFSGYTF. The CDR3, as DNA: TGTGCCAGCAGCTCTAGTACCACTTTTTCCGGCTACACCTTC.